This T cell receptor (beta chain) was captured in a study of cytomegalovirus exposure and HLA in healthy donors. Study-wide context: From donors who were HLA-typed, an early data release held 65 million to 85 million unique TCRs.

Broader study findings: One cluster of highly shared sequence variants probably arose as a sequencing artifact.

As concerns this clone: Its cognate antigen is unknown.

Germline V lookup: CDR1 MDHEN, CDR2 SYDVKM. The length of the CDR3 is 15 residues. V dropped 2 bases and J dropped 1 base, with 6 bases sitting between them. Vbeta (60) and Jbeta (13) primers were used in the PCR. Profiling relied on immunoSEQ multiplex PCR, and the TCRdb table lists in-frame clones only, not all of them. The sample has 200,000 to 250,000 clones; around 80% are singletons. The chain links TRBV28 to TRBJ2-6; no firm D call. Sequences were obtained from PBMCs. The clonotype originates from a woman between 40 and 50 years old in good health and CMV-seronegative. For the CDR3, the DNA is TGTGCCAGCAGTTTAGTCTCTTCTGGGGCCAACGTCCTGACTTTC. Its protein product is CASSLVSSGANVLTF.